These 29 T cell receptor beta chains were sequenced from one sample in a study of blood T cell repertoires in COVID-19. Here immunoSEQ multiplex PCR was the method, and the copy in TCRdb shows in-frame clones only, minus some. The sample shows about 75,000 clones, around nine tenths of them seen only once. The sequenced sample was peripheral blood. The source of these receptors is a human donor in a cohort sampled during active COVID-19.

The chain uses TRBV27 and TRBJ2-7, with a weak D call TRBD1 (6 bases). V was trimmed by 6 bases and J by 8 bases, leaving 17 bases between them. Germline V lookup: CDR1 MNHEY, CDR2 SMNVEV (reference sequence). CDR3 length: 13 amino acids. CDR3 amino acids: CASSERPGDKQYF. For the CDR3, the DNA is TGTGCCAGCAGCGAAAGACCCGGGGACAAGCAGTACTTC.

The CDR3 here is CASSYGRYPGGYTF. DNA for the CDR3: TGTGCCAGCAGTTACGGTCGGTACCCAGGTGGCTACACCTTC. The chain joins TRBV6-2 or TRBV6-3 to TRBJ1-2; no clear D. The CDR3 runs to 14 residues. Per the germline V gene, CDR1 is MNHEY and CDR2 is SVGEGT. Trimming removed 2 bases at V and 7 bases at J, with 14 bases between.

The CDR3 region has the DNA TGTGCCAGCAGCCCTTCCTGGGCCCGCCGATACAATGAGCAGTTCTTC. Amino acids: CASSPSWARRYNEQFF. The V call is TRBV7-9, the J call TRBJ2-1; D unclear. This CDR3 comprises 16 residues. In germline, CDR1 is SEHNR, CDR2 FQNEAQ (reference sequence). V lost 5 bases and J 4 bases, leaving 18 bases between the germline ends.

The rearrangement uses TRBV2 and TRBJ2-1; 9 bases map to TRBD1. Germline trimming cut 6 bases from V and 2 bases from J; bases unmatched to any gene: 5. CDR3 length: 15 residues. Per the germline V gene, CDR1 is SNHLY and CDR2 is FYNNEI. DNA for the CDR3: TGTGCCAGCAGGTCAGGACAGGGGACCTACAATGAGCAGTTCTTC. This encodes CASRSGQGTYNEQFF.

The rearrangement uses TRBV24-1 and TRBJ2-4; tentatively, D is TRBD1 (5 bases). The germline V gene has CDR1 KGHDR and CDR2 SFDVKD. The ends were cut back, 4 bases at V and 0 bases at J, with 15 bases in the middle. This CDR3 has 17 amino acids. The CDR3: CATSDPVGALAKNIQYF. The CDR3 nucleotides read TGTGCCACCAGTGACCCTGTTGGGGCGCTAGCCAAAAACATTCAGTACTTC.

The rearrangement uses TRBV18 and TRBJ2-7, with 7 positions matching TRBD1. The V gene end was trimmed by 6 bases and the J gene end by 7 bases; junction bases not matched to a gene: 15. CDR3 length: 15 amino acids. Germline V gene lookup returns CDR1 KGHSH and CDR2 LQKENI. The CDR3 region has the DNA TGTGCCAGCTCCCACGCTCCCCGGACAGGAGGAGAGCAGTACTTC. Protein product: CASSHAPRTGGEQYF.

This chain connects TRBV28 to TRBJ2-7; 10 bases line up with TRBD2. CDR3 length equals 14 residues. Germline trimming cut 5 bases from V and 7 bases from J; bases unmatched to any gene: 8. Germline CDR1 is MDHEN and CDR2 is SYDVKM. CDR3 amino acids: CASSPGTSAPEQYF. CDR3 in DNA: TGTGCCAGCAGTCCCGGGACTAGCGCTCCGGAGCAGTACTTC.

In DNA, the CDR3 is TGTGCCAGCACAGGCTCCCGCGGTCAGGGCAATTACGAGCAGTACTTC. Translated, it gives CASTGSRGQGNYEQYF. The chain has TRBV2 and TRBJ2-7, with a possible D match to TRBD1 (5 bases). The CDR3 is 16 amino acids. CDR1 and CDR2 (germline): SNHLY, FYNNEI. Trimming took off 7 bases at V and 4 bases at J, with 23 bases between the two ends.

The gene calls are TRBV29-1 and TRBJ1-2; 12 positions agree with TRBD1. CDR1 SQVTM and CDR2 ANQGSEA come from the germline V gene. The CDR3 totals 15 residues. The V segment lost 2 bases and the J segment 8 bases; nucleotides outside the gene matches: 9. CDR3 in amino acids: CSVELALGTGGGYTF. The CDR3, as DNA: TGCAGCGTTGAATTGGCTCTGGGGACAGGGGGCGGCTACACCTTC.

CDR3 sequence: CASIGEGTGELFF. The CDR3 coding sequence is TGTGCCAGCATCGGGGAGGGCACCGGGGAGCTGTTTTTT. The V gene is TRBV2, the J gene TRBJ2-2; 7 bases agree with TRBD2. The germline CDR1 and CDR2 sequences are SNHLY and FYNNEI. V gave up 7 bases and J gave up 4 bases; unmatched junction bases: 3. The CDR3 is 13 amino acids.

The chain joins TRBV18 to TRBJ1-5; 11 bases align to TRBD1. The CDR3 covers 15 residues. V trimming: 6 bases; J trimming: 2 bases; junction bases outside the gene matches: 3. Germline lookup yields CDR1 KGHSH and CDR2 LQKENI. The chain's CDR3 is CASSQGQGGNQPQHF. DNA of the CDR3: TGTGCCAGCTCGCAGGGACAGGGGGGCAATCAGCCCCAGCATTTT.

The chain combines TRBV4-3 with TRBJ1-2; D unresolved. Trimming removed 1 base at V and 1 base at J, with 4 bases between. The CDR3 runs 13 residues. CDR1 is LGHNA and CDR2 is YSLEER in the germline V gene. CDR3 DNA: TGCGCCAGCAGCCAAGGACATAACTATGGCTACACCTTC. This encodes CASSQGHNYGYTF.

The chain links TRBV5-6 to TRBJ1-5; 8 nucleotides agree with TRBD1. The germline CDR1 and CDR2 sequences are SGHDT and YYEEEE. This CDR3 is built from 14 residues. The J segment lost 6 bases and the V segment lost 4 bases, leaving 6 bases of the junction unmatched. CDR3 region: CASSRTGLGQPQHF. In nucleotides, the CDR3 is TGTGCCAGCAGCCGGACAGGGCTCGGTCAGCCCCAGCATTTT. Based on the CDR3 plus reference TRBV5-6 and TRBJ1-5, the full variable domain is DAGVTQSPTHLIKTRGQQVTLRCSPKSGHDTVSWYQQALGQGPQFIFQYYEEEERQRGNFPDRFSGHQFPNYSSELNVNALLLGDSALYLCASSRTGLGQPQHFGDGTRLSIL.

This clone has only one observation. Here the CDR3 reads CASSSGRGFGNEQFF. CDR3 bases: TGCGCCAGCAGCTCCGGGAGGGGTTTCGGCAATGAGCAGTTCTTC. The chain joins TRBV5-1 to TRBJ2-1; 8 bases match TRBD2. V lost 3 bases to trimming and J lost 6 bases; unmatched junction nucleotides: 8. Looked up from germline, CDR1 is SGHRS and CDR2 is YFSETQ. The CDR3 is 15 residues long.

This clone was observed a handful of times. The J gene is TRBJ2-1, the V gene TRBV29-1, with 7 bases aligning to TRBD2. Germline CDR1 is SQVTM and CDR2 is ANQGSEA. The CDR3 covers 12 residues. With 7 bases clipped from V and 5 bases from J, the junction kept 5 bases outside the gene matches. The CDR3 here is CSGEGLHNEQFF. Written as DNA, the CDR3 is TGCAGCGGGGAGGGACTACACAATGAGCAGTTCTTC.

V gene TRBV19 combines with J gene TRBJ2-1, with 9 positions matching TRBD2. This CDR3 contains 14 residues. V lost 8 bases and J lost 3; bases outside the gene matches: 5. Germline V CDR1 and CDR2: LNHDA, SQIVND (reference sequence). The DNA for the CDR3 is TGTGCCAGTTTAGCGGGAGCGGGCTACAATGAGCAGTTCTTC. This codes for CASLAGAGYNEQFF.

This chain joins TRBV5-1 and TRBJ2-5; no reliable D call. The ends were cut back, 0 bases at V and 5 bases at J, with 8 bases in the middle. This CDR3 has 13 amino acids. The germline V gene encodes CDR1 SGHRS and CDR2 YFSETQ. CDR3 coding DNA: TGCGCCAGCAGCTTGGACCTGAGGGAGACCCAGTACTTC. Residues: CASSLDLRETQYF. Full variable domain (remainder filled in from reference TRBV5-1 and TRBJ2-5): KAGVTQTPRYLIKTRGQQVTLSCSPISGHRSVSWYQQTPGQGLQFLFEYFSETQRNKGNFPGRFSGRQFSNSRSEMNVSTLELGDSALYLCASSLDLRETQYFGPGTRLLVL.

The chain combines TRBV5-1 with TRBJ2-1; D is possibly TRBD1 (5 bases). Between the trimmed V and J ends, which lost 0 bases and 0 bases, there was a span of 7 bases. CDR1 is SGHRS and CDR2 is YFSETQ in the germline V gene. The CDR3 has 15 residues. CDR3 loop: CASSLEGHSYNEQFF. The CDR3 region has the DNA TGCGCCAGCAGCTTGGAAGGACACTCCTACAATGAGCAGTTCTTC.

The chain uses TRBV5-6 and TRBJ2-7, with 12 bases identical to TRBD2. Germline CDR1 SGHDT, CDR2 YYEEEE. This CDR3 is built from 15 residues. V dropped 4 bases and J dropped 2; count of bases not matched to a gene: 4. Written as DNA, the CDR3 is TGTGCCAGCAGCCTAAGACTAGCGGGGGCCTACGAGCAGTACTTC. As protein: CASSLRLAGAYEQYF.

V is TRBV27 and J is TRBJ2-3; D not resolved. CDR1 is MNHEY and CDR2 is SMNVEV in the germline V gene (reference sequence). The CDR3 contains 14 residues. Trimming cost V 2 bases and J 1 base, with 7 bases left between them. Here the CDR3 reads CASSLHSRTDTQYF. CDR3 DNA sequence: TGTGCCAGCAGTTTACATAGCCGCACAGATACGCAGTATTTT.

The V call is TRBV2, the J call TRBJ1-2; no firm D call. CDR3 length: 14 residues. V was shortened by 10 bases and J by 6 bases, with 21 bases between the two germline ends. Germline CDR1 is SNHLY and CDR2 is FYNNEI. The CDR3 DNA sequence: TGTGCCACCAAGCGGGGTCCGGGGAGCGATGGCTACACCTTC. It encodes CATKRGPGSDGYTF.

Worth noting for this clone: Mismatch with germline at one junction end may stem from a read error. V and J are TRBV9 and TRBJ2-2; 8 bases match TRBD2. Germline V gives CDR1 SGDLS, CDR2 YYNGEE. The CDR3 sequence is 19 residues long. Written as DNA, the CDR3 is TGTGCCCGCAGCGCCCACGGCGGCGGGCGGGCGGGGGGAACCGGGGAGCTGTTTTTT. Translation gives CARSAHGGGRAGGTGELFF.

The chain joins TRBV11-3 to TRBJ2-3, with 9 bases that match TRBD1. The V gene end was trimmed by 3 bases and the J gene end by 1 base; junction bases not matched to a gene: 5. The CDR3 is 16 amino acids. Germline V gene data show CDR1 as SGHNT and CDR2 as YENEEA. Written as DNA, the CDR3 is TGTGCCAGCAGCTTCCGGGACAGGGCCGGCACAGATACGCAGTATTTT. Residues: CASSFRDRAGTDTQYF.

The chain couples TRBV18 to TRBJ1-5; the match to TRBD1 covers 11 bases. After removal of 0 bases from V and 4 bases from J, the junction contained 8 bases not matched to a gene. CDR1 and CDR2 (germline): KGHSH, LQKENI. CDR3 length equals 18 residues. In nucleotides, the CDR3 is TGTGCCAGCTCACCACCTTTTTCCGGGACAGGGGGTAATCAGCCCCAGCATTTT. Encoded protein: CASSPPFSGTGGNQPQHF.

The V call is TRBV11-2, the J call TRBJ1-4; TRBD1 aligns across 8 bases. V was pared by 3 bases and J by 4 bases, with 4 bases of the junction left unmatched. Germline lookup yields CDR1 SGHAT and CDR2 FQNNGV. The CDR3 is 15 amino acids. CDR3 residues: CASSFGTGINEKLFF. Written as DNA, the CDR3 is TGTGCCAGCAGCTTTGGGACAGGAATTAATGAAAAACTGTTTTTT.

The genes are TRBV7-6 and TRBJ2-1, with TRBD2 identical over 10 bases. The CDR3 is 16 amino acids. V gave up 5 bases and J gave up 10 bases; unmatched junction bases: 14. Looked up from germline, CDR1 is SGHVS and CDR2 is FNYEAQ. Here the CDR3 DNA reads TGTGCCAGCAGCCGTCAGACTAGCGGGCCACAGGGAGAGCAGTTCTTC. Translating it yields CASSRQTSGPQGEQFF.

The V and J genes are TRBV25-1 and TRBJ2-3; the match to TRBD1 covers 9 bases. Germline V gives CDR1 MGHDK, CDR2 SYGVNS. After removal of 3 bases from V and 4 bases from J, the junction contained 14 bases not matched to a gene. There are 18 residues in the CDR3. CDR3 protein: CASSDLYSDGTGPDTQYF. The CDR3 nucleotides are TGTGCCAGCAGTGACCTCTACTCCGACGGGACAGGGCCAGATACGCAGTATTTT.

V usage is TRBV30 and J usage is TRBJ2-7; 7 bases fit TRBD1. Germline CDR1 GTSNPN, CDR2 SVGIG (reference sequence). V lost 1 base and J lost 2; bases outside the gene matches: 8. The CDR3 length is 15 residues. In nucleotides, the CDR3 is TGTGCCTGGAGTGGAACCGGGACAGTCCCCTACGAGCAGTACTTC. Amino acid sequence: CAWSGTGTVPYEQYF.

The chain is built from TRBV27 and TRBJ2-1; D possibly corresponds to TRBD1 (6 bases). V lost 3 bases to trimming and J lost 3 bases, with 12 bases between them. CDR1 and CDR2 (germline): MNHEY, SMNVEV (reference sequence). The CDR3 is 15 residues long. The CDR3 bases are TGTGCCAGCAGTTTGGGCAGGGGTTACTACAATGAGCAGTTCTTC. It codes for CASSLGRGYYNEQFF.